This TCR beta chain was observed in a study of T-cell reconstitution after alpha-beta-depleted transplantation in children. Overall study findings and caveats: The main origin of T-cell counts and diversity one year after transplant was newly produced T cells. As was reported, about two months after transplant, alpha-beta T cells came from several hundred expanded graft clones. Surviving recipient cells, namely T cells and thymic progenitors, were the source of high day-60 TCRbeta diversity in some patients.

This clonotype was seen repeatedly, ten times or more. Antigen unknown. Unique molecular identifiers were incorporated during preparation of the TCRbeta library. TCRdb used MiXCR to reprocess the PCR reads, holding one entry per CDR3 protein. The sample includes about 260,000 distinct CDR3 sequences, about 9.9% seen only once; the top ten take roughly a quarter. The CDR3 covers 17 residues. The germline CDR1 and CDR2 sequences are ENHRY and SYGVKD. V was clipped by 2 bases and J by 3 bases, with 17 bases between them. This chain links TRBV10-3 with TRBJ2-1; tentative D call: TRBD2 (6 bases). The TCR was taken from a male patient aged 2 to 10 who had a stem cell transplant for chronic granulomatous disease, so the T cells may come from the graft donor. Source: peripheral blood, taken 180 days after TCRalphabeta/CD19-depleted stem cell transplant. The CDR3, as DNA: TGTGCCATCAGTGAGCTAGCGCCCCTCAAGGGCTACAATGAGCAGTTCTTC. Encoded protein: CAISELAPLKGYNEQFF.